A single sample gave rise to the 7 T cell receptor beta chains below, sequenced in a study of blood T cell repertoires in COVID-19. Clones were read by immunoSEQ multiplex PCR, and TCRdb kept only the in-frame ones, dropping some. This sample has over 200,000 clones, with about 85% found just once. Sequencing used peripheral blood. All receptors derive from a woman aged 80 or older with acute or convalescent COVID-19.

The J gene is TRBJ1-6, the V gene TRBV14, with 11 bases matching TRBD1. CDR1 is SGHDN and CDR2 is FVKESK in the germline V gene. There are 14 residues in the CDR3. Losses at the gene ends were 4 bases for V and 10 bases for J; bases not matched to a gene: 3. The CDR3: CASSPDRGLSPLHF. CDR3 bases: TGTGCCAGCAGCCCGGACAGGGGGCTGTCACCCCTCCACTTT. Together with reference TRBV14 and TRBJ1-6, the CDR3 gives the full variable domain: EAGVTQFPSHSVIEKGQTVTLRCDPISGHDNLYWYRRVMGKEIKFLLHFVKESKQDESGMPNNRFLAERTGGTYSTLKVQPAELEDSGVYFCASSPDRGLSPLHFGNGTRLTVT.

This clone has just one count. The chain carries TRBV2 and TRBJ2-1, with a tentative D call TRBD1 (6 bases). The CDR3 consists of 15 residues. Germline-derived CDR1 and CDR2 are SNHLY and FYNNEI. Deletions cut 7 bases from V and 0 bases from J, with 13 bases between. The CDR3 protein is CASTRDTSSYNEQFF. Here the CDR3 DNA reads TGTGCCAGCACCCGGGACACGAGCTCCTACAATGAGCAGTTCTTC.

V gene TRBV28 combines with J gene TRBJ2-3, with 8 bases fitting TRBD2. Germline-derived CDR1 and CDR2 are MDHEN and SYDVKM. The V segment lost 5 bases and the J segment 0 bases; nucleotides outside the gene matches: 4. This CDR3 region has 15 residues. In DNA, the CDR3 is TGTGCCAGCAGTCCGGGAGGGGTGAGCACAGATACGCAGTATTTT. Its protein product is CASSPGGVSTDTQYF.

This clone was counted a few times. The rearrangement uses TRBV30 and TRBJ2-1; D unresolved. Germline lookup yields CDR1 GTSNPN and CDR2 SVGIG (reference sequence). V was clipped by 4 bases and J by 4 bases, with 5 bases between them. The CDR3 contains 11 residues. This CDR3 reads CAWKLYNEQFF. The CDR3 DNA reads TGTGCCTGGAAACTATACAATGAGCAGTTCTTC.

The V gene is TRBV28, the J gene TRBJ2-7, with 7 bases lining up with TRBD2. The CDR3 spans 14 residues. V dropped 3 bases and J dropped 2; count of bases not matched to a gene: 4. The V gene's germline CDR1 is MDHEN and CDR2 SYDVKM. The CDR3 here is CASSLGGVPYEQYF. The CDR3 bases are TGTGCCAGCAGTTTGGGGGGGGTTCCCTACGAGCAGTACTTC. Variable domain in full (rest from reference TRBV28 and TRBJ2-7): DVKVTQSSRYLVKRTGEKVFLECVQDMDHENMFWYRQDPGLGLRLIYFSYDVKMKEKGDIPEGYSVSREKKERFSLILESASTNQTSMYLCASSLGGVPYEQYFGPGTRLTVT.

The chain uses TRBV7-9 and TRBJ1-6; D is ambiguous. The CDR3 covers 11 residues. With 4 bases removed from V and 9 bases from J, the gap between germline ends came to 4 bases. CDR1 and CDR2 from the germline V gene are SEHNR and FQNEAQ (reference sequence). The CDR3 nucleotides are TGTGCCAGCAGCTCCAGTTCACCCCTCCACTTT. It specifies CASSSSSPLHF.

This clone was recorded only once. In DNA, the CDR3 is TGTGCCAGCAGCCTAGCGGGAGAGATAAAGACCCAGTACTTC. Translating it yields CASSLAGEIKTQYF. The chain recombines TRBV5-4 with TRBJ2-5, with TRBD2 matching 10 bases. The CDR3 has 14 amino acids. The V gene's germline CDR1 is SGHNT and CDR2 YYREEE (reference sequence). The junction had 6 bases not matched to a gene; V was cut back by 4 bases and J by 6 bases.